Listed below are T cell receptor beta chains from one sample, sequenced in a study of T-cell memory formation after mild COVID-19. TCRdb passed the 5' RACE reads through MiXCR, listing each CDR3 protein once. Altogether some 50,000 distinct CDR3 sequences are present, less than 15% being singletons, with the ten largest covering around 25%. Material for sequencing was PBMCs or a T cell subset sorted from them (not recorded which). The source is a man aged 18 to 35 who had mild COVID-19 (a few samples of this study predate the infection). Cell type and time point are not known. Each CDR3 is given with its conserved first and last residue.

TRBV18 CASSPPRGGADTQYF
TRBV5-1 CASSDGVLAQALKTQYF
TRBV27 CASSLDVGQPQHF
TRBV28 CASSRGQFGYTF
TRBV7-2 CASSFYTGGQETQYF
TRBV12-3/TRBV12-4 CASTLGAGEGTQYF
TRBV14 CASSQSTARRTEAFF
TRBV7-2 CASSLRAQLSSGANVLTF
TRBV9 CASSVVTGSTYNEQFF
TRBV5-1 CASSLAVAGGTGELFF
TRBV7-2 CASSLLGAYNSPLHF
TRBV18 CASSESSNTEAFF
TRBV12-3/TRBV12-4 CASSLAQGRMDTQYF
TRBV2 CASAGANEKLFF
TRBV18 CASSPGQDEKLFF
TRBV11-2 CASSPTSGPTDTQYF
TRBV6-5 CASSYPATGDGGYTF
TRBV7-9 CASSPSQDQPQHF
TRBV11-2 CASSFQGAWSTDTQYF
TRBV29-1 CSAVTENLYGYTF
TRBV29-1 CSVDGTGGPGYTF
TRBV7-9 CASSRSQASNEQFF
TRBV20-1 CSAIRNIQYF
TRBV11-1 CASSYSTGFYEQYF
TRBV10-3 CAISESRGNTEAFF
TRBV4-3 CASSRETDPFYGYTF
TRBV5-1 CASRSQEVTGELFF
TRBV7-9 CASSLEVYGYTF
TRBV24-1 CATSDFGGVTDTQYF
TRBV7-2 CASSFSTGELFF
TRBV3-1 CASSPRTSGTPPYNEQFF
TRBV4-3 CASSQRGRQETQYF